These 5 T cell receptor beta chains share one sample of origin, sequenced in a study of identical twins. TCRdb ran MiXCR on the 5' RACE reads and lists one entry per CDR3 protein. The table has about 700,000 distinct CDR3 sequences, 5.5% to 6.5% seen once. Material: naive T cells sorted from blood. The receptors stem from a man aged 18 to 30 in good health.

This clonotype was detected ten times or more. This CDR3 reads CASSIGALNIQYF. In nucleotides, the CDR3 is TGCGCCAGCAGCATAGGGGCCCTAAACATTCAGTACTTC. The chain links TRBV5-1 to TRBJ2-4; D is possibly TRBD1 (5 bases). The CDR3 is made up of 13 amino acids. Trimming removed 4 bases from V and 6 bases from J, with 11 bases in between. Germline lookup yields CDR1 SGHRS and CDR2 YFSETQ.

The chain combines TRBV9 with TRBJ1-5, with D possibly being TRBD1 (6 bases). The germline CDR1 and CDR2 sequences are SGDLS and YYNGEE. Trimming took 4 bases from V and 4 from J, leaving 15 bases between them. The CDR3 is made up of 15 amino acids. CDR3 loop: CASSTSGHLNQPQHF. Written as DNA, the CDR3 is TGTGCCAGCAGCACCTCGGGACACCTAAATCAGCCCCAGCATTTT.

The V and J genes are TRBV28 and TRBJ2-5; 11 bases align to TRBD1. Germline CDR1 and CDR2: MDHEN and SYDVKM. V shed 7 bases, J shed 4 bases, and the junction held 17 bases outside the gene matches. The CDR3 has 18 amino acids. This chain's CDR3 is CASTPLLGQGARGETQYF. The CDR3 DNA follows: TGTGCCAGCACCCCTCTTCTAGGACAGGGGGCGCGAGGAGAGACCCAGTACTTC.

This clonotype was seen at least ten times. V usage is TRBV20-1 and J usage is TRBJ1-5, with a weak D call TRBD1 (6 bases). Germline-derived CDR1 and CDR2 are DFQATT and SNEGSKA (reference sequence). Trimming pared 4 bases from V and 6 bases from J, leaving 13 bases between. The CDR3 has 13 residues. CDR3 in amino acids: CSAIRGAGQPQHF. In nucleotides, the CDR3 is TGCAGTGCTATACGGGGGGCCGGTCAGCCCCAGCATTTT.

Ten or more counts support this clonotype. This chain connects TRBV5-5 to TRBJ1-1, with no clear D. V shed 5 bases and J shed 8 bases, with 19 bases lying between them. From germline, CDR1 is SGHKS and CDR2 YYEKEE (reference sequence). The CDR3 covers 14 residues. For the CDR3, the DNA is TGTGCCAGCAGAAGGCCCACTGAGACTCTCGAAGCTTTCTTT. Encoded protein: CASRRPTETLEAFF.